The 20 T cell receptor beta chains given below trace back to one sample, sequenced in a study of T cell changes during pregnancy in multiple sclerosis. The table came from immunoSEQ multiplex PCR; TCRdb's copy has only in-frame clones and leaves some out. The sample consists of 47,000 or so clones, 85% to 95% of them appearing once. Material: CD4+ T cells from peripheral blood mononuclear cells, obtained in the first trimester of pregnancy. The origin of the receptors is a female donor with multiple sclerosis, enrolled in a pregnancy study.

The rearrangement uses TRBV5-8 and TRBJ2-1, with D unresolved. V dropped 2 bases and J dropped 9 bases, with 6 bases sitting between them. The CDR3 has 11 amino acids. Germline lookup yields CDR1 SGHTS and CDR2 YDEGEE. In nucleotides, the CDR3 is TGTGCCAGCAGCTTTTTGAGTGAGCAGTTCTTC. Translating gives CASSFLSEQFF. Full variable domain (missing parts from reference TRBV5-8 and TRBJ2-1): EAGVTQSPTHLIKTRGQQATLRCSPISGHTSVYWYQQALGLGLQFLLWYDEGEERNRGNFPPRFSGRQFPNYSSELNVNALELEDSALYLCASSFLSEQFFGPGTRLTVL.

The chain is built from TRBV6-1 and TRBJ1-5; D is unclear. Germline loops: CDR1 MNHNS, CDR2 SASEGT. V gave up 4 bases and J gave up 3 bases, with 10 bases separating them. The CDR3 spans 14 residues. CDR3 bases: TGTGCCAGCAGTGGCACAGCTCTCAATCAGCCCCAGCATTTT. Amino acids: CASSGTALNQPQHF.

As concerns this clone: Other DNA sequences within the sample encode an identical CDR3. The chain employs TRBV5-1 and TRBJ2-7; 15 positions match TRBD2. The V segment lost 4 bases and the J segment 3 bases; nucleotides outside the gene matches: 5. This CDR3 has 16 amino acids. Germline-derived CDR1 and CDR2 are SGHRS and YFSETQ. CDR3 protein: CASSPGLAGGNYEQYF. CDR3 in DNA: TGCGCCAGCAGCCCAGGACTAGCGGGGGGGAACTACGAGCAGTACTTC.

This clone was recorded once. The chain couples TRBV7-9 to TRBJ2-7, with 7 bases fitting TRBD1. The trim removed 3 bases at V and 2 bases at J, leaving 4 bases unmatched. The CDR3 totals 14 residues. The V gene's germline CDR1 is SEHNR and CDR2 FQNEAQ (reference sequence). Here the CDR3 reads CASSLSGQPYEQYF. The CDR3 DNA is TGTGCCAGCAGCTTGTCGGGACAGCCCTACGAGCAGTACTTC.

The CDR3 nucleotides read TGTGCCAGCAGCGTAGCCGTCTGGGAGGGACCCTACAATGAGCAGTTCTTC. Amino acid sequence: CASSVAVWEGPYNEQFF. The chain employs TRBV9 and TRBJ2-1; 7 nucleotides match TRBD2. The germline V gene has CDR1 SGDLS and CDR2 YYNGEE. The CDR3 totals 17 residues. Trimming took 0 bases from V and 2 from J; bases not matched to a gene: 8.

V usage is TRBV9 and J usage is TRBJ2-7, with 9 nucleotides matching TRBD1. With V trimmed by 0 bases and J by 6 bases, 16 bases remained unmatched. There are 18 residues in the CDR3. The germline gives CDR1 SGDLS, CDR2 YYNGEE. The CDR3 spells CASSVDPLRTGVAGEQYF. CDR3 DNA: TGTGCCAGCAGCGTAGATCCACTTCGGACAGGGGTTGCAGGCGAGCAGTACTTC.

The rearrangement links TRBV10-2 to TRBJ2-5; D might be TRBD1 (6 bases). The germline gives CDR1 WSHSY, CDR2 SAAADI. The CDR3 sequence is 14 residues long. V lost 4 bases, J lost 1 base, and 10 bases lay in between. The CDR3 loop is CASSVWGRQETQYF. The DNA for the CDR3 is TGCGCCAGCAGTGTGTGGGGGCGCCAAGAGACCCAGTACTTC.

The V call is TRBV2, the J call TRBJ1-1; 8 bases fit TRBD1. Germline V lookup: CDR1 SNHLY, CDR2 FYNNEI. The trim removed 6 bases at V and 4 bases at J, leaving 7 bases unmatched. This CDR3 has 14 residues. CDR3 residues: CASSPQGASTEAFF. The CDR3, as DNA: TGTGCCAGCAGCCCTCAGGGGGCTAGCACTGAAGCTTTCTTT.

The V gene is TRBV7-2, the J gene TRBJ1-5; D gene unclear. The germline V gene has CDR1 SGHTA and CDR2 FQGNSA. V dropped 2 bases and J dropped 7 bases, with 12 bases sitting between them. CDR3 length: 14 residues. The chain's CDR3 is CASSLIRTGQPQHF. CDR3 in DNA: TGTGCCAGCAGCTTAATCAGGACGGGACAGCCCCAGCATTTT.

This chain uses TRBV5-4 with TRBJ2-2; no clear D gene. Per germline, CDR1 SGHNT and CDR2 YYREEE (reference sequence). Trimming took 0 bases from V and 0 from J, leaving 6 bases between them. This CDR3 region has 15 residues. The CDR3, as DNA: TGTGCCAGCAGCTTGGGTAACTCGAACACCGGGGAGCTGTTTTTT. Protein product: CASSLGNSNTGELFF.

The chain links TRBV10-3 to TRBJ1-1; 11 bases agree with TRBD1. This CDR3 is 13 amino acids long. V shed 8 bases and J 5 bases; nucleotides not matched to a gene: 4. Germline CDR1 reads ENHRY; CDR2 reads SYGVKD. The CDR3 DNA reads as TGTGCCATCGGCGGGACAGGGGGGACTGAAGCTTTCTTT. It specifies CAIGGTGGTEAFF.

The table lists this clone with a few counts. V and J are TRBV19 and TRBJ1-2; 7 bases fit TRBD1. Germline-derived CDR1 and CDR2 are LNHDA and SQIVND (reference sequence). J gave up 8 bases and V 3 bases, and 3 bases lay outside the gene matches. This CDR3 is 12 amino acids long. The CDR3 DNA is TGTGCCAGTAGTATTCAAGGGGGCGGCTACACCTTC. It translates to CASSIQGGGYTF. Supplemented by reference TRBV19 and TRBJ1-2, the full variable domain reads DGGITQSPKYLFRKEGQNVTLSCEQNLNHDAMYWYRQDPGQGLRLIYYSQIVNDFQKGDIAEGYSVSREKKESFPLTVTSAQKNPTAFYLCASSIQGGGYTFGSGTRLTVV.

The chain employs TRBV19 and TRBJ2-7; D unclear. CDR1 is LNHDA, CDR2 SQIVND, per germline (reference sequence). The CDR3 totals 14 residues. V lost 3 bases to trimming and J lost 6 bases, with 15 bases between them. The CDR3 region is CASSMIHRAREQYF. The CDR3 bases are TGTGCCAGTAGTATGATTCACAGAGCCCGCGAGCAGTACTTC. The entire variable domain, with the rest obtained from reference TRBV19 and TRBJ2-7, is as follows: DGGITQSPKYLFRKEGQNVTLSCEQNLNHDAMYWYRQDPGQGLRLIYYSQIVNDFQKGDIAEGYSVSREKKESFPLTVTSAQKNPTAFYLCASSMIHRAREQYFGPGTRLTVT.

The J gene is TRBJ2-7, the V gene TRBV10-3; 9 positions agree with TRBD1. J lost 2 bases, V lost 0 bases, and 2 bases had no gene match. The germline gives CDR1 ENHRY, CDR2 SYGVKD. The CDR3 consists of 15 residues. The CDR3 nucleotides read TGTGCCATCAGTGAGTCGGGGACAGGGCCCTACGAGCAGTACTTC. This translates into CAISESGTGPYEQYF.

The rearrangement uses TRBV6-1 and TRBJ1-6; 9 positions agree with TRBD1. With 7 bases clipped from V and 10 bases from J, the junction kept 8 bases outside the gene matches. The CDR3 has 14 residues. Germline CDR1 and CDR2: MNHNS and SASEGT. The CDR3, as DNA: TGTGCCAGCACCGACAGGGGGACGCGATCACCCCTCCACTTT. Amino acids: CASTDRGTRSPLHF.

This clone appeared a few times. The gene calls are TRBV6-5 and TRBJ2-7; TRBD1 matches at 11 bases. This CDR3 is built from 14 residues. After removal of 6 bases from V and 4 bases from J, the junction contained 5 bases not matched to a gene. CDR1 MNHEY and CDR2 SVGAGI come from the germline V gene. CDR3 nucleotide sequence: TGTGCCAGCAGCACCGGGACAGGGGGTTACGAGCAGTACTTC. Encoded protein: CASSTGTGGYEQYF.

The chain joins TRBV7-6 to TRBJ2-5; 15 positions match TRBD2. The CDR3 contains 20 residues. Germline V CDR1 and CDR2: SGHVS, FNYEAQ. Unmatched junction bases numbered 15, after V lost 5 bases and J lost 2 bases. CDR3 DNA: TGTGCCAGCAGCCCCGGGACTAGCGGGGGGCTAGACCCCGCACAAGAGACCCAGTACTTC. The encoded protein is CASSPGTSGGLDPAQETQYF. Filled out from reference TRBV7-6 and TRBJ2-5, the complete variable domain reads GAGVSQSPRYKVTKRGQDVALRCDPISGHVSLYWYRQALGQGPEFLTYFNYEAQQDKSGLPNDRFSAERPEGSISTLTIQRTEQRDSAMYRCASSPGTSGGLDPAQETQYFGPGTRLLVL.

The chain is built from TRBV18 and TRBJ1-6; D ambiguous. Trimming shortened V by 2 bases and J by 6 bases, and 14 bases separated the two germline ends. CDR1 and CDR2 from the germline V gene are KGHSH and LQKENI. This CDR3 has 16 amino acids. The CDR3 nucleotides read TGTGCCAGCTCACCAGCCTCGACCCGGGGTAATTCACCCCTCCACTTT. Encoded protein: CASSPASTRGNSPLHF.

This chain uses TRBV25-1 with TRBJ1-4; 8 positions agree with TRBD1. Germline lookup yields CDR1 MGHDK and CDR2 SYGVNS. The CDR3 contains 16 residues. The trim removed 5 bases at V and 4 bases at J, leaving 9 bases unmatched. The CDR3 is CASSSSDRGFNEKLFF. DNA of the CDR3: TGTGCCAGCAGTTCCTCAGACAGGGGTTTTAATGAAAAACTGTTTTTT.

Only one count was recorded for this clone. The J gene is TRBJ1-2, the V gene TRBV19; possible D gene TRBD1, 5 bases. The length of the CDR3 is 15 residues. The V end was cut by 4 bases, the J end by 3 bases, with 15 bases between. Looked up from germline, CDR1 is LNHDA and CDR2 is SQIVND (reference sequence). CDR3 region: CASSNFMDTDYGYTF. The CDR3, as DNA: TGTGCCAGTAGTAATTTTATGGACACCGACTATGGCTACACCTTC.